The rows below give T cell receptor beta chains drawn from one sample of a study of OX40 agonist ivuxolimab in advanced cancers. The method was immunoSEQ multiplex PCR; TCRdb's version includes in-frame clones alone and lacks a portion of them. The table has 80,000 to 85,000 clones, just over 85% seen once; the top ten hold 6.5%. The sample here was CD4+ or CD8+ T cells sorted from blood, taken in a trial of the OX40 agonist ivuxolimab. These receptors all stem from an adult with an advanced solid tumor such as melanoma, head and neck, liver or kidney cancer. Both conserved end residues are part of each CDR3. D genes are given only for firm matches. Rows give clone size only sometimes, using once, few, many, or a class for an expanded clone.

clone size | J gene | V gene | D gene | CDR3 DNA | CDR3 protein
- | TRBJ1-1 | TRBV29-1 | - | TGCAGCGTTGCCAGGAACACTGAAGCTTTCTTT | CSVARNTEAFF
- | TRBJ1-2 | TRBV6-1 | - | TGTGCCAGCAGATGGGACCTCTATGGCTACACCTTC | CASRWDLYGYTF
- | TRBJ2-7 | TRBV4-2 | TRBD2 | TGTGCCAGCAGCCAAGATCTGTTAGCGGGACCCTACGAGCAGTACTTC | CASSQDLLAGPYEQYF
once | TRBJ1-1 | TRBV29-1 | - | TGCAGCGTCGTTGGATTCACCCCCGGCACTGAAGCTTTCTTT | CSVVGFTPGTEAFF
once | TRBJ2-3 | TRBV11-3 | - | TGTGCCAGCAGCCCCGGCAGCACAGATACGCAGTATTTT | CASSPGSTDTQYF
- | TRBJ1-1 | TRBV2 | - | TGTGCCAGCGCCCGGGACGGGCAGACTGAAGCTTTCTTT | CASARDGQTEAFF
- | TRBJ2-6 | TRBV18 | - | TGTGCCAGCTCACCACCCGTCTCTGGGGCCAACGTCCTGACTTTC | CASSPPVSGANVLTF
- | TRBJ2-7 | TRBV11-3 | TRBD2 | TGTGCCAGCAGCCGGGGGGGACACTCAATCTACGAGCAGTACTTC | CASSRGGHSIYEQYF
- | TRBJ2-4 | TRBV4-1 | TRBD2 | TGCGCCAGCAGCCAGGTACCGGGACTAGGAATTCAGTACTTC | CASSQVPGLGIQYF
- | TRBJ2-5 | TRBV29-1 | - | TGCAGCGAAGCGGCCGACCAAGAGACCCAGTACTTC | CSEAADQETQYF
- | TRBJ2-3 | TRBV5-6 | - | TGTGCCAGCAGCTTGGGAGCCGCAGGGGCAGATACGCAGTATTTT | CASSLGAAGADTQYF
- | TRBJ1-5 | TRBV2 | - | TGTGCCAGCAGCCCGGGGGCTTGGGATCAGCCCCAGCATTTT | CASSPGAWDQPQHF
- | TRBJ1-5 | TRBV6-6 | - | TGTGCCACCGGCGGGGGGCAGAGTCAGCCCCAGCATTTT | CATGGGQSQPQHF
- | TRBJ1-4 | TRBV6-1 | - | TGTGCCAGCAGTGAAGCGTCATCCCCAACTAATGAAAAACTGTTTTTT | CASSEASSPTNEKLFF
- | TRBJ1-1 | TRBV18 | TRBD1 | TGTGCCAGCTCAATCCGACAGGGAGTTTCAATGAACACTGAAGCTTTCTTT | CASSIRQGVSMNTEAFF
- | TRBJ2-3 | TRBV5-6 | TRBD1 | TGTGCCAGCAGCTTGACAGGGGACCTTAGCACAGATACGCAGTATTTT | CASSLTGDLSTDTQYF
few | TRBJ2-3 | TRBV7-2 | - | TGTGCCAGCAGCCCCCAGGCTTTGAGCGGCACAGATACGCAGTATTTT | CASSPQALSGTDTQYF
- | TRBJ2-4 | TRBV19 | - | TGTGCCAGTAGTGTACAGGGGGGGAAAAACATTCAGTACTTC | CASSVQGGKNIQYF
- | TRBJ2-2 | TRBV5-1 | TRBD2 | TGCGCCAGCAGCCCCCTTCTAGCGGGAGGAGGGACCGGGGAGCTGTTTTTT | CASSPLLAGGGTGELFF
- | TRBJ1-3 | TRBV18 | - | TGTGCCAGCTCACCGGAACTGGGCTCTGGAAACACCATATATTTT | CASSPELGSGNTIYF
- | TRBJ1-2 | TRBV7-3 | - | TGTGCCAGCAGCTTAATGGCAGGCGGTGGCTACACCTTC | CASSLMAGGGYTF
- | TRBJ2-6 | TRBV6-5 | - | TGTGCCAGCAGAAACTCTGGGGCCAACGTCCTGACTTTC | CASRNSGANVLTF
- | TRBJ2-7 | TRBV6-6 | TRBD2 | TGTGCCAGCAGGCTAGCGGGGGGCACCAGCCACGAGCAGTACTTC | CASRLAGGTSHEQYF
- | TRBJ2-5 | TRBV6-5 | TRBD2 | TGTGCCAGCAGTTACTCGCCTAGCGGCATTCAAGAGACCCAGTACTTC | CASSYSPSGIQETQYF
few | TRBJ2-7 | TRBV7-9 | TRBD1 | TGTGCCAGCAGTCCGGACAGGGGGCTCTACGAGCAGTACTTC | CASSPDRGLYEQYF
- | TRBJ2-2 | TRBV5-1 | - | TGCGCCAGCAGCCTACAGGGAGGGAATGCCGGGGAGCTGTTTTTT | CASSLQGGNAGELFF
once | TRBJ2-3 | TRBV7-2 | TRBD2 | TGTGCCAGCAGCGCCCTCGGGCGGGAGGGCCAAGATACGCAGTATTTT | CASSALGREGQDTQYF
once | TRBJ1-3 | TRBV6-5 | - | TGTGCCAGCGCCCGAGAGGTAATCTCTGGAAACACCATATATTTT | CASAREVISGNTIYF
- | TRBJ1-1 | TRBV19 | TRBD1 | TGTGCCAGTAGTAAAAGACAGGGAAACACTGAAGCTTTCTTT | CASSKRQGNTEAFF
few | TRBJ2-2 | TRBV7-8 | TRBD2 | TGTGCCAGCAGCTTAGAACTAGCGGGAGGGTTTTTAACCGGGGAGCTGTTTTTT | CASSLELAGGFLTGELFF
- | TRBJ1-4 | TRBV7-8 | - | TGTGCCAGCAGCCCCTCGAGAACTAATGAAAAACTGTTTTTT | CASSPSRTNEKLFF
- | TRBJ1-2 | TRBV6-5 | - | TGTGCCAGCAGTTACTCGACAGCTGCCCAATATGGCTACACCTTC | CASSYSTAAQYGYTF
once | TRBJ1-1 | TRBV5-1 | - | TGCGCCAGCAGCTTGGAAGGGGAAGGAAGCACTGAAGCTTTCTTT | CASSLEGEGSTEAFF
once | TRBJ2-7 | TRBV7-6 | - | TGTGCCAGCAGCCCGGGACGGACCCCCTACGAGCAGTACTTC | CASSPGRTPYEQYF
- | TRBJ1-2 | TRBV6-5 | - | TGTGCCAGCAGTTACACGGACAAGATTAACTATGGCTACACCTTC | CASSYTDKINYGYTF
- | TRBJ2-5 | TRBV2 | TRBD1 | TGTACCGCCCGGACAGGGGGCGTCTCCGAGACCCAGTACTTC | CTARTGGVSETQYF
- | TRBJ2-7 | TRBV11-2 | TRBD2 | TGTGCCAGCAGCGAATCCGTCGGGTGGCGGGGCGGGGGTCCCTACGAGCAGTACTTC | CASSESVGWRGGGPYEQYF
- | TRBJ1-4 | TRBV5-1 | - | TGCGCCAGCAGCTTGGGTACAACTAATGAAAAACTGTTTTTT | CASSLGTTNEKLFF
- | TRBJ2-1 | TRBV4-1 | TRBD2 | TGCGCCAGCAGCCAAGGTAGCGGGCCATCCTACAATGAGCAGTTCTTC | CASSQGSGPSYNEQFF